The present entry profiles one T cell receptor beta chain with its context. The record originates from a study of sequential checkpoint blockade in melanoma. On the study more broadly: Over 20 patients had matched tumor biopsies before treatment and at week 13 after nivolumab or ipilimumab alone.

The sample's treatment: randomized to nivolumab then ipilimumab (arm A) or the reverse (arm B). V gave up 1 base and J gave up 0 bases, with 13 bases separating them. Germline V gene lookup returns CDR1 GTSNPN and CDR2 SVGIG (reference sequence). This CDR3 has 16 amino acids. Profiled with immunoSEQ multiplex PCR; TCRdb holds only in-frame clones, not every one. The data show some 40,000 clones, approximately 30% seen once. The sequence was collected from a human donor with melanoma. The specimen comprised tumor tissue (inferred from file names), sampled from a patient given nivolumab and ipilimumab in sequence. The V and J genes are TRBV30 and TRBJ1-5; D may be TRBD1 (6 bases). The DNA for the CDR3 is TGTGCCTGGAGTGGGGGACATACGTATAGCAATCAGCCCCAGCATTTT. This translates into CAWSGGHTYSNQPQHF.